One T cell receptor (beta chain) is described in this entry. This CDR3 comprises 15 residues. Per germline, CDR1 SGHNT and CDR2 YENEEA. V lost 5 bases and J lost 0, with 11 bases in between. The data were produced by immunoSEQ multiplex PCR, yet TCRdb's version contains in-frame clones alone and is incomplete. Of approximately 230,000 clones in the sample, roughly nine tenths were seen once. These data belong to a study of blood T cell repertoires in COVID-19. Study details: Sources were T cells, B-cell-depleted T cells, or PBMCs; the material itself was cDNA or gDNA.

Sequenced sample: peripheral blood. The receptor was isolated from a man younger than 30 with active or convalescent COVID-19. The rearrangement links TRBV11-3 to TRBJ2-1, with a tentative D call TRBD2 (6 bases). CDR3 coding DNA: TGTGCCAGCAGCAAATCGGGGGACTCCTACAATGAGCAGTTCTTC. Encoded protein: CASSKSGDSYNEQFF.